This TCR beta chain was recorded in a study of blood T cells in healthy people across ages. The CDR3 has 14 amino acids. Trimming cost V 4 bases and J 2 bases; bases outside gene matches: 4. Looked up from germline, CDR1 is SGHNT and CDR2 is YYREEE (reference sequence). Notes on this clonotype: No antigen is known for it.

The study, taken as a whole, reports: It was not possible, with unsorted PBMCs, to conclusively compare naive and antigen-experienced cells. Diversity figures derived from one million T cells were judged to underestimate the true value.

Combining a sample-barcoded 5' primer with a J-beta primer mix, a second PCR ran for about 6 to 11 cycles. TCRdb called the 5' RACE reads again in MiXCR, with one record for every CDR3 protein. The sample includes some 1 million distinct CDR3 sequences, over 35% seen only once; the top ten take 18%. The draw of peripheral blood yielded about 10 milliliters from each donor. The TCR was taken from a woman in her sixties in good health. Sequencing was carried out using blood. The gene calls are TRBV5-4 and TRBJ2-3, with 7 nucleotides matching TRBD2. This CDR3 reads CASSGEGYTDTQYF. The CDR3 DNA is TGTGCCAGCAGCGGGGAGGGGTACACAGATACGCAGTATTTT.